This record concerns one T cell receptor (beta chain) sequence. Its antigen remains undetermined. No base quality values were provided; no much bigger clone lies one nucleotide off. The CDR3 regions of human TCRbeta chains were subjected to immunosequencing. The authors' analysis ran thus. TCRs in the repertoires were matched against a reference library of SARS-CoV-2-specific TCRs that had been generated with the MIRA antigen-specificity platform. Breadth meant the fraction of unique TCRs that were SARS-CoV-2-associated, whereas depth meant the fraction of total T cells that were SARS-CoV-2-associated. Each spike-specific TCR was assigned to its reactive spike region and to a CD4 or CD8 class using the MIRA data. Log10-transformed breadth and depth values were compared by one-way ANOVA with Sidak's multiple comparisons tests. TCRdb took this table from immuneACCESS and kept in-frame rearrangements with V and J called. Such tables lack part of the clones; where checked against another copy, unresolved V genes explain under half of the gap, and the rest is unexplained. From that table come the V and J calls and clone size; the DNA was used to work out D and trimming. The sample yields more than 95,000 clones; approximately 90% were counted once. 1.5% to 2% of the sample is in the top ten clones.

These data belong to a study of T cell responses to AZD1222 COVID-19 vaccine (dated by TCRdb to the early 2020s). Study-level background: A total of 233 trial participants underwent TCR sequencing, of whom about 210 received two doses of AZD1222 and roughly 25 received two doses of the MenACWY control vaccine. Trial participants were enrolled into age subgroups of 18-55, 56-69 and 70-plus years, which contained about 150, 27 and 61 TCR-sequenced participants, respectively.

In the paper's terms, the time point label means: about 28 days (+/-7) after the second vaccine dose. AZD1222 recipients whose second dose came at about 4 weeks and those whose second dose came at about 12 weeks were combined into one group, since spike-specific TCR depth and breadth did not differ between the two schedules. Vaccinee samples came from UK trials COV001 and COV002, including a single-blind randomized controlled phase 2/3 trial of AZD1222 (ChAdOx1 nCoV-19) in healthy adults. For TCRbeta chain sequencing, PBMC samples from trial participants were taken at day 0 and at day 28 after the second dose. Summary of the overall study and its limitations: Participants were mostly white British and included more females than males, and it was suggested by the authors that clonal diversity may have been underestimated. The whole spike protein was spanned by vaccine-associated CD4 TCRs, and dominant responses were seen in regions 160-218 and 743-854. No day 14 peak-response samples were available, so repertoires were characterized only after the peak T cell response. Spike-specific TCR breadth and depth rose significantly after two AZD1222 doses compared with day 0 and with MenACWY recipients. Conclusions about previously exposed vaccinees are limited because only a handful of AZD1222 recipients were SARS-CoV-2 seropositive at baseline. The 56-69-year group was small, and its depth increase did not reach significance, likely because of low power. Reportedly, close to half of the unique spike-specific TCRs recognized epitopes lying outside the regions that are mutated in the B.1.351 and B.1.1.7 variants.

From the germline V gene (reference sequence), CDR1 is MNHEY and CDR2 is SMNVEV. V and J are trimmed by 6 bases and 3 bases, and the gene matches miss 13 bases of the junction. From the cysteine through the phenylalanine, the CDR3 covers 17 amino acids. Only CDR3 DNA remains: 51 bases, in frame from the first base. The sequencing here drew on peripheral blood, taken 28 days after the second AZD1222 dose. This clonotype originated in an adult who received the AZD1222 COVID-19 vaccine. This chain joins TRBV27 to TRBJ2-7, and TRBD1 matches 11 of the central bases. The CDR3 region reads CASSRRGPGTGGYEQYF. The nucleotide sequence reads as follows: TGTGCCAGCAGCCGGCGGGGCCCCGGGACAGGGGGCTACGAGCAGTACTTC.